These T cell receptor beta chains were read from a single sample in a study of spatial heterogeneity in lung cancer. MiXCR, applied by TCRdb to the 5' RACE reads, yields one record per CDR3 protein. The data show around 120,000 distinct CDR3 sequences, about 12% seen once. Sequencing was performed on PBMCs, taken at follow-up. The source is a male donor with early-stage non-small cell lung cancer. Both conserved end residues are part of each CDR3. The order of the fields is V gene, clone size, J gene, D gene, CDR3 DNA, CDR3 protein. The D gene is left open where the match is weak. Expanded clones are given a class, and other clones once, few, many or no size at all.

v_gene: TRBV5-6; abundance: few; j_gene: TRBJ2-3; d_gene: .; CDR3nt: TGTGCCAGCAGCACGGGACCGCGATCTAGCACAGATACGCAGTATTTT; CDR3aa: CASSTGPRSSTDTQYF
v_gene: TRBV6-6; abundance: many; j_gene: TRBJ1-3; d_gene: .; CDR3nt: TGTGCCAGCAGTTCCCTAAACACCATATATTTT; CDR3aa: CASSSLNTIYF
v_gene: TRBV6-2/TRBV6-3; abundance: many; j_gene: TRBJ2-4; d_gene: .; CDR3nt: TGTGCCAGCACCACTGGGACCCTTAGCATTCAGTACTTC; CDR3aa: CASTTGTLSIQYF
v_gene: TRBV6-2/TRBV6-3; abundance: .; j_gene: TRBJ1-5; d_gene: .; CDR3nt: TGTGCCAGCAGTTACTTGGCAGGGAGGGATCAGCCCCAGCATTTT; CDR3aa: CASSYLAGRDQPQHF
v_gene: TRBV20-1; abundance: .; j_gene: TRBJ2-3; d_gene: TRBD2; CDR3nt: TGCAGAGGATCGAGCGGGGAGGGCACAGATACGCAGTATTTT; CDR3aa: CRGSSGEGTDTQYF
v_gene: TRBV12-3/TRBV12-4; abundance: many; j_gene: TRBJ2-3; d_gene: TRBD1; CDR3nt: TGTGCCAGCAGTTTAGGGGACAGGGTTCCAGATACGCAGTATTTT; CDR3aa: CASSLGDRVPDTQYF
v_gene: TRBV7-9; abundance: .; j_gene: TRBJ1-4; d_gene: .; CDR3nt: TGTGCCAGCAGCCGATCTAATGAAAAACTGTTTTTT; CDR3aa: CASSRSNEKLFF
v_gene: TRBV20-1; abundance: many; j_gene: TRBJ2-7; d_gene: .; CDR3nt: TGCAGTGCTAGACACCCAATTACTAGCGAGCAGTACTTC; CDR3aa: CSARHPITSEQYF
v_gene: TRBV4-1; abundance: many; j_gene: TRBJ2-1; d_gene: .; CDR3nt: TGCGCCAGCAGCCCTTGGACAGCAGGGGTCGGTGAGCAGTTCTTC; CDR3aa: CASSPWTAGVGEQFF
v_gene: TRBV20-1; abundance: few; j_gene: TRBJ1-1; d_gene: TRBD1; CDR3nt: TGCAGTGCTAGAGTTCAGGGGGCGAACACTGAAGCTTTCTTT; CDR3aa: CSARVQGANTEAFF
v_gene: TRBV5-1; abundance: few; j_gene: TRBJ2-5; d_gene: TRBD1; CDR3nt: TGCGCCAGCAGCTCCGGGACAGGGTCGGGCCAAGAGACCCAGTACTTC; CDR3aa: CASSSGTGSGQETQYF
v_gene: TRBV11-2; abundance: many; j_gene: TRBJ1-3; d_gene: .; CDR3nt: TGTGCCAGCAGCTTAACAGTGTCTGGAAACACCATATATTTT; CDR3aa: CASSLTVSGNTIYF
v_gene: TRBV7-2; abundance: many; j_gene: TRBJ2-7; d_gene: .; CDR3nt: TGTGCCAGCAGCTTCAAGGTAGTAGGGGAGCAGTACTTC; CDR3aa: CASSFKVVGEQYF
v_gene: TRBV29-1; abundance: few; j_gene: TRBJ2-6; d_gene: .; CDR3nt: TGCAGCGTGGGTTCCGGCCGTGGGGCCAACGTCCTGACTTTC; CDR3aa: CSVGSGRGANVLTF
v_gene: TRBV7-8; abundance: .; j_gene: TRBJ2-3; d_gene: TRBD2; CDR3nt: TGTGCCAGCAGCCTGGGCTCGGGGAGGGGCACAGATACGCAGTATTTT; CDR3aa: CASSLGSGRGTDTQYF
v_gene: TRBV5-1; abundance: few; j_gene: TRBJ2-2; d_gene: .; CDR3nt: TGCGCCAGCAGCTTGAACAGCGCGAACACCGGGGAGCTGTTTTTT; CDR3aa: CASSLNSANTGELFF
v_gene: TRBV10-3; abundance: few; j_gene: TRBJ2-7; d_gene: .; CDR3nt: TGTGCCATCAGTGACGGGCGGTTCTCCTACGAGCAGTACTTC; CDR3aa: CAISDGRFSYEQYF
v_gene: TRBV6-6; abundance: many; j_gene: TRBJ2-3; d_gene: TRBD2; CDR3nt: TGTGCCAGCAGTTCGCCGACTAGCGGGGGGGCACGAGATACGCAGTATTTT; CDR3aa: CASSSPTSGGARDTQYF
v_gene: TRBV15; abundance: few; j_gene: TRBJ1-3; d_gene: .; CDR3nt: TGTGCCACCAGCAGAGATGACCTCTCTGGAAACACCATATATTTT; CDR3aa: CATSRDDLSGNTIYF
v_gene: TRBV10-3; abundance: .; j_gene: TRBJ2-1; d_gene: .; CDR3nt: TGTGCCATCACCGAAGGTAGATCGAGCGAGCAGTTCTTC; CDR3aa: CAITEGRSSEQFF
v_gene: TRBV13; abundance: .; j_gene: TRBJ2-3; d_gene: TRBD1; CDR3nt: TGTGCCAGCAGCTTAGGTCTAATGGGACAGAGCACAGATACGCAGTATTTT; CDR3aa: CASSLGLMGQSTDTQYF
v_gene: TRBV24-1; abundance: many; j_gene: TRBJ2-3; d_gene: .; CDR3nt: TGTGCCACCAGTGATTCGGTCAGGGTGATTGAGACGCAGTATTTT; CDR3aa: CATSDSVRVIETQYF
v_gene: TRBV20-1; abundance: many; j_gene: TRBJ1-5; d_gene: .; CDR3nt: TGCAGTGCTAGAGATTCTTCCCCCGGGACACCTCATAGCAATCAGCCCCAGCATTTT; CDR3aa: CSARDSSPGTPHSNQPQHF
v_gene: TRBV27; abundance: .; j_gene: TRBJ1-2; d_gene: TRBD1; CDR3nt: TGTGCCAGCAGTTACGACAGGGGATCCTATGGCTACACCTTC; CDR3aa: CASSYDRGSYGYTF
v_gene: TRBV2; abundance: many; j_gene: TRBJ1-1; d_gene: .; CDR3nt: TGTGCCACCTTTTTGGGGCTGAACACTGAAGCTTTCTTT; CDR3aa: CATFLGLNTEAFF
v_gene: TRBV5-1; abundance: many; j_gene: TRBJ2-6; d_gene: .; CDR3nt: TGCGCCAGCAGCTTGGGTTCAGCTGGGGCCAACGTCCTGACTTTC; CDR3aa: CASSLGSAGANVLTF
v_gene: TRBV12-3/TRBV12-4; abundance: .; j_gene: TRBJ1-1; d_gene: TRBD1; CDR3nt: TGTGCCAGCAGTCCCGGGACAGGGTACACTGAAGCTTTCTTT; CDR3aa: CASSPGTGYTEAFF
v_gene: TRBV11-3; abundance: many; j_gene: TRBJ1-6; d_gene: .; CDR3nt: TGTGCCAGCAGCTCCGGGACAACGAATTCACCCCTCCACTTT; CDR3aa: CASSSGTTNSPLHF
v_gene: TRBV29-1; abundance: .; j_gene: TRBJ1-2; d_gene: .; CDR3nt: TGCAGCGTTGCCGGAGTCTATGGCTACACCTTC; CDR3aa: CSVAGVYGYTF
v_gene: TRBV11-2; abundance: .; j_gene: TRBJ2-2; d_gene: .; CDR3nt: TGTGCCAGCAGTTGGGAAGGGGACACCGGGGAGCTGTTTTTT; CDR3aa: CASSWEGDTGELFF
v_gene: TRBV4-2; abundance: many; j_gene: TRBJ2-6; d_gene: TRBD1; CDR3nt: TGTGCCAGCAGCCAGGCACAACAGGGGGCTGGGGCCAACGTCCTGACTTTC; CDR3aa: CASSQAQQGAGANVLTF
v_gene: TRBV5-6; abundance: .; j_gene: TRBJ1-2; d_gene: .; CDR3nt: TGTGCCAGCAGCTGGGGGCAAATTAACTATGGCTACACCTTC; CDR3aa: CASSWGQINYGYTF
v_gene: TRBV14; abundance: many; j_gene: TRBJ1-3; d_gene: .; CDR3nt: TGTGCCAGCAGGGACTCCGGAAACACCATATATTTT; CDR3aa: CASRDSGNTIYF
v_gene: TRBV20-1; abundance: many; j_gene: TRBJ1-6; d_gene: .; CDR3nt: TGCAGTGCTAGAGAAATACAGTCTTTGGCTCCCCTCCACTTT; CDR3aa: CSAREIQSLAPLHF
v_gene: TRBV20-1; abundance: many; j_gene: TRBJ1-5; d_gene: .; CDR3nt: TGCAGTGCTAGGGAGGGATTTAGCAATCAGCCCCAGCATTTT; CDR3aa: CSAREGFSNQPQHF
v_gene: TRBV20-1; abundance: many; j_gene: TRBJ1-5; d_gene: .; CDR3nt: TGCAGTGCTAGAGATGCGGGTAGCAATCAGCCCCAGCATTTT; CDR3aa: CSARDAGSNQPQHF
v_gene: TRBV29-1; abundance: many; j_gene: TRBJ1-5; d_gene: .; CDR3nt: TGCAGCGTCGGTGACACAATTAATCAGCCCCAGCATTTT; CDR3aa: CSVGDTINQPQHF
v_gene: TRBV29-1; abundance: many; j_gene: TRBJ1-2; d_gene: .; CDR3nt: TGCAGCGTCCCGGATGCAGTCCATGGCTACACCTTC; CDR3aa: CSVPDAVHGYTF
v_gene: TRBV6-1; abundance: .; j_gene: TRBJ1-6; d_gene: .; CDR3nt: TGTGCCAGCAGTGAACCTCCTGGGACCCTCCACTTT; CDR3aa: CASSEPPGTLHF
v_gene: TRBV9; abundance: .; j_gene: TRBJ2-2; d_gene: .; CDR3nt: TGTGCCAGCAGCGTAGGTTTAGGGGCGAACACCGGGGAGCTGTTTTTT; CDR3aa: CASSVGLGANTGELFF
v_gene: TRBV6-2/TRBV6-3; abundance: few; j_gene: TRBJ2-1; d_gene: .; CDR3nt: TGTGCCAGCAGTCCCAGGGGAGGCAGGAATGAGCAGTTCTTC; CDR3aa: CASSPRGGRNEQFF
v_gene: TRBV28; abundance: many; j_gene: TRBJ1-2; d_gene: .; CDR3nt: TGTGCCAGCAGTCCCCTCTATGGCTACACCTTC; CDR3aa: CASSPLYGYTF